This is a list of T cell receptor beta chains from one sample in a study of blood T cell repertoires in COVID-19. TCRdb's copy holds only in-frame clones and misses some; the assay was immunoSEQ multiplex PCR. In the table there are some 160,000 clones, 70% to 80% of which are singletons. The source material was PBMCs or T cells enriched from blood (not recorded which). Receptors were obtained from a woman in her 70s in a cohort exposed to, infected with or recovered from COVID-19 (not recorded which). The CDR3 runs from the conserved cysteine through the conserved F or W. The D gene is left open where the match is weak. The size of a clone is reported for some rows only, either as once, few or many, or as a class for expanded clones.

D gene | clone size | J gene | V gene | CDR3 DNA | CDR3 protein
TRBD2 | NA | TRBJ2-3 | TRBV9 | TGTGCCAGCAGCGTTGGGACTAGCCCGGCAGGAGATACGCAGTATTTT | CASSVGTSPAGDTQYF
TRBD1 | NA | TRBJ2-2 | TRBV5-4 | TGTGCCAGCAGCTCTGGACAGGGAAGGAACACCGGGGAGCTGTTTTTT | CASSSGQGRNTGELFF
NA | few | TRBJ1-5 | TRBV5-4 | TGTGCCAGCAGCTTATGGCAGAGCAATCAGCCCCAGCATTTT | CASSLWQSNQPQHF
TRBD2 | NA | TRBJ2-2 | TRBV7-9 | TGTGCCAGCAGCTTATTCCCGAGAGCGGGAGAATCCGGGGAGCTGTTTTTT | CASSLFPRAGESGELFF
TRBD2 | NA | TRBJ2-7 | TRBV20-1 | TGCAGTGCTAGTCCCCAACTAGCGGGGCACTCCTACGAGCAGTACTTC | CSASPQLAGHSYEQYF
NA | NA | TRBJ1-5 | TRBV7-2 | TGTGCCAGCAGCTTAGACAGGAATAGCAATCAGCCCCAGCATTTT | CASSLDRNSNQPQHF
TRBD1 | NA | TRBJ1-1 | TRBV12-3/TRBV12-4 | TGTGCCAGCAGTTTCCGGGACAGGGGACCTTTCTTT | CASSFRDRGPFF
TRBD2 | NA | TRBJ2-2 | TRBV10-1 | TGCGCCAGCAGTGAGTCAGGGACTAGCGAAAACACCGGGGAGCTGTTTTTT | CASSESGTSENTGELFF
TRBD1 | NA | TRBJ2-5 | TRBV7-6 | TGTGCCAGCAGCCCCCTGGGAAGGACAGGGGGCTGGTTAGAGACCCAGTACTTC | CASSPLGRTGGWLETQYF
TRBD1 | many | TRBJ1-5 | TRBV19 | TGTGCCAGTAGTATTTCGGGACAGGTATATAGCAATCAGCCCCAGCATTTT | CASSISGQVYSNQPQHF
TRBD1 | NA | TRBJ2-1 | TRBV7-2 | TGTGCCAGCAGCTTATACAGGGGATCCTACAATGAGCAGTTCTTC | CASSLYRGSYNEQFF
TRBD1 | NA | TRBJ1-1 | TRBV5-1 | TGCGCCAGCAGCCCGGACAGGGAGCACACTGAAGCTTTCTTT | CASSPDREHTEAFF
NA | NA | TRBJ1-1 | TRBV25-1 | TGTGCCAGCAGTGTAGGAGGGGCAGAGCTGAATGAAGCTTTCTTT | CASSVGGAELNEAFF
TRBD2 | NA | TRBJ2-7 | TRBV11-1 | TGTGCCAGCAGCTTAAGACTAGCTGGCGAGCAGTACTTC | CASSLRLAGEQYF
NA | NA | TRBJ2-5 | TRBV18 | TGTGCCAGCTCACCCAATCGACTAGAAGAGACCCAGTACTTC | CASSPNRLEETQYF
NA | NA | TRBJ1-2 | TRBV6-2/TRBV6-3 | TGTGCCAGCAGTTTACAGGGAGTCTATGGCTACACCTTC | CASSLQGVYGYTF
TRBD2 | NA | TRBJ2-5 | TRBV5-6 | TGTGCCAGCAGCTCGGTGTCGGGACTAGTGAGAGAGACCCAGTACTTC | CASSSVSGLVRETQYF
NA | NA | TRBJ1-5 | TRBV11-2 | TGTGCCAGCAGCTTAGCGTCCGGGGGGCATCAGCCCCAGCATTTT | CASSLASGGHQPQHF
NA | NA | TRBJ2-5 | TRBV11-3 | TGTGCCAGCAGCTTACTACAGGCCCAAGAGACCCAGTACTTC | CASSLLQAQETQYF
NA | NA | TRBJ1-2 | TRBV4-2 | TGTGCCAGCAGCCAAGATTTTTCGGGGGCGCGGGGGTATGGCTACACCTTC | CASSQDFSGARGYGYTF
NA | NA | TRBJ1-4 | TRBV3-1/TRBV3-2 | TGTGCCAGCAGCCAAGCCACGGATGAAAAACTGTTTTTT | CASSQATDEKLFF
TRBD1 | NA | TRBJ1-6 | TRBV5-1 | TGCGCCAGCAGCTTGGCCGCGACAGGGGACTCACCCCTCCACTTT | CASSLAATGDSPLHF
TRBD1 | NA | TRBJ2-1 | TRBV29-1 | TGCAGCGTTGAAAGGACAGGGGGCAGGGAGCAGTTCTTC | CSVERTGGREQFF
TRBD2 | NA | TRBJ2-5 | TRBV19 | TGTGCCAGTAGTCCCCGACTAGCGGGAGTAGAGACCCAGTACTTC | CASSPRLAGVETQYF
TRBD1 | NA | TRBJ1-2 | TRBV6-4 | TGTGCCAGCAGCGTCCCGGGACAGGGGGCGGCGTCTGGCTACACCTTC | CASSVPGQGAASGYTF
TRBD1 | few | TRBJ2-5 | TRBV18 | TGTGCCAGCTCACCCTTTGAGGGACAGCAAGAGACCCAGTACTTC | CASSPFEGQQETQYF